The 30 T cell receptor beta chains below were found in one sample sequenced in a study of OX40 agonist ivuxolimab in advanced cancers. The data were produced by immunoSEQ multiplex PCR, yet TCRdb's version contains in-frame clones alone and is incomplete. The sample includes 100,000 to 140,000 clones, approximately 89% of them seen just once. The sample consisted of CD4+ or CD8+ T cells sorted from blood, taken in a trial of the OX40 agonist ivuxolimab. These receptors all stem from an adult with an advanced solid tumor such as melanoma, head and neck, liver or kidney cancer.

The chain links TRBV7-2 to TRBJ2-2; 9 bases agree with TRBD1. V shed 5 bases and J 7 bases; nucleotides not matched to a gene: 11. Per the germline V gene, CDR1 is SGHTA and CDR2 is FQGNSA. The CDR3 sequence is 16 residues long. This chain's CDR3 is CASSPQGASVGGELFF. For the CDR3, the DNA is TGTGCCAGCAGCCCACAGGGGGCGTCGGTCGGCGGGGAGCTGTTTTTT.

The chain links TRBV28 to TRBJ2-7; 9 bases map to TRBD1. Germline-derived CDR1 and CDR2 are MDHEN and SYDVKM. The V and J ends lost 4 bases and 4 bases, in that order; junction bases with no gene match: 8. This CDR3 spans 15 amino acids. Here the CDR3 reads CASSSPGTGMYEQYF. In nucleotides, the CDR3 is TGTGCCAGCAGTTCCCCTGGGACAGGGATGTACGAGCAGTACTTC.

J is TRBJ1-5 and V is TRBV7-6; no firm D call. There are 13 residues in the CDR3. Germline V gives CDR1 SGHVS, CDR2 FNYEAQ. Between the trimmed V and J ends, which lost 5 bases and 0 bases, there was a span of 5 bases. CDR3 nucleotides: TGTGCCAGCAGCGCATATAGCAATCAGCCCCAGCATTTT. It encodes CASSAYSNQPQHF.

This sequence joins TRBV7-3 and TRBJ2-5; 8 bases fit TRBD2. CDR3 length equals 15 residues. CDR1 is SGHTA and CDR2 is FQGTGA in the germline V gene. Germline trimming cut 2 bases from V and 5 bases from J; bases unmatched to any gene: 7. This CDR3 is CASSLGSGSGETQYF. Here the CDR3 DNA reads TGTGCCAGCAGCTTAGGGAGCGGGAGCGGTGAGACCCAGTACTTC. Using reference TRBV7-3 and TRBJ2-5 for the parts outside the CDR3, the full variable domain is GAGVSQTPSNKVTEKGKYVELRCDPISGHTALYWYRQSLGQGPEFLIYFQGTGAADDSGLPNDRFFAVRPEGSVSTLKIQRTERGDSAVYLCASSLGSGSGETQYFGPGTRLLVL.

This chain joins TRBV2 and TRBJ2-5, with D unclear. V was trimmed by 1 base and J by 2 bases, leaving 8 bases between them. The CDR3 totals 14 residues. Germline V gene sequence: CDR1 SNHLY, CDR2 FYNNEI. The CDR3 protein is CASSEEEIQETQYF. CDR3 DNA sequence: TGTGCCAGCAGTGAAGAGGAGATTCAAGAGACCCAGTACTTC.

The rearrangement links TRBV30 to TRBJ1-5; D perhaps matches TRBD1 (6 bases). The CDR3 has 13 amino acids. Deletions cut 3 bases from V and 4 bases from J, with 10 bases between. Germline V gives CDR1 GTSNPN, CDR2 SVGIG (reference sequence). In DNA form, the CDR3 reads TGTGCCTGGAGGGGCAGGGGAAATCAGCCCCAGCATTTT. This sequence encodes CAWRGRGNQPQHF.

This chain joins TRBV4-1 and TRBJ1-1; 7 bases line up with TRBD1. The germline V gene has CDR1 MGHRA and CDR2 YSYEKL. The CDR3 sequence is 16 residues long. Trimming took 1 base from V and 3 from J; bases not matched to a gene: 8. The DNA of the CDR3 is TGCGCCAGCAGCCAAGGGTATAACAGGGGTTACACTGAAGCTTTCTTT. Amino acid sequence: CASSQGYNRGYTEAFF.

This sequence joins TRBV6-8 and TRBJ2-1, with 7 bases aligning to TRBD1. The CDR3 consists of 14 residues. The J segment lost 5 bases and the V segment lost 6 bases, leaving 7 bases of the junction unmatched. Germline loops: CDR1 MNHGY, CDR2 SAAAGT. CDR3 residues: CASRGPGQNNEQFF. CDR3 sequence (DNA): TGTGCCAGCAGGGGACCGGGACAGAACAATGAGCAGTTCTTC.

J is TRBJ2-7 and V is TRBV9; D is ambiguous. Germline V gene sequence: CDR1 SGDLS, CDR2 YYNGEE. The length of the CDR3 is 15 residues. Trimming stripped 3 bases from V and 4 bases from J, with 17 bases between. This CDR3 is CASSAGDGRSYEQYF. The CDR3, as DNA: TGTGCCAGCAGCGCCGGCGATGGACGGAGTTACGAGCAGTACTTC.

The J gene is TRBJ2-5, the V gene TRBV6-5; D uncertain. The germline CDR1 and CDR2 sequences are MNHEY and SVGAGI. V lost 4 bases and J lost 8, with 8 bases in between. CDR3 size: 11 residues. For the CDR3, the DNA is TGTGCCAGCAGTTTTGGGGATACCCAGTACTTC. This translates into CASSFGDTQYF.

The chain combines TRBV6-5 with TRBJ1-5; 7 nucleotides agree with TRBD1. Trimming at V came to 5 bases and at J to 9 bases, leaving 13 bases not matched to a gene. This CDR3 has 15 amino acids. Per germline, CDR1 MNHEY and CDR2 SVGAGI. The CDR3 sequence is CASSQNTGDRTPQHF. The CDR3 DNA follows: TGTGCCAGCAGTCAAAATACAGGGGATAGGACGCCCCAGCATTTT.

As concerns this clone: Likely a read error: the CDR3 ends without its conserved phenylalanine or tryptophan. The genes are TRBV10-3 and TRBJ1-5, with 10 nucleotides matching TRBD1. CDR3 length equals 16 residues. The germline gives CDR1 ENHRY, CDR2 SYGVKD. CDR3 region: CASSYGTGESNQPQHL. The CDR3 DNA reads as TGTGCCAGCAGTTACGGGACAGGGGAGAGCAATCAGCCCCAGCATCTT.

This chain connects TRBV13 to TRBJ2-1; D remains unclear. Trimming removed 2 bases at V and 2 bases at J, with 13 bases between. Germline-derived CDR1 and CDR2 are PRHDT and FYEKMQ (reference sequence). The CDR3 is made up of 16 amino acids. The chain's CDR3 is CASSLLGEMTYNEQFF. Here the CDR3 DNA reads TGTGCCAGCAGCTTACTTGGAGAAATGACCTACAATGAGCAGTTCTTC.

The chain combines TRBV6-5 with TRBJ2-7; D is ambiguous. Germline V lookup: CDR1 MNHEY, CDR2 SVGAGI. The V end lost 2 bases, the J end lost 3 bases, and 8 bases lay between the germline ends. The CDR3 is 13 residues long. CDR3 sequence (DNA): TGTGCCAGCAGTTACGGAGCCTACTACGAGCAGTACTTC. Translating it yields CASSYGAYYEQYF.

This chain links TRBV5-1 with TRBJ1-4; TRBD1 might be the D (5 bases). The CDR3 length is 18 residues. The germline V gene encodes CDR1 SGHRS and CDR2 YFSETQ. The V end was cut by 0 bases, the J end by 3 bases, with 18 bases between. The CDR3 nucleotides read TGCGCCAGCAGCTTGGCCCGGCTAAAAGGGGTGGCTAATGAAAAACTGTTTTTT. Residues: CASSLARLKGVANEKLFF.

This chain uses TRBV27 with TRBJ2-2; D is unclear. Germline CDR1 and CDR2: MNHEY and SMNVEV (reference sequence). Between the trimmed V and J ends, which lost 3 bases and 6 bases, there was a span of 8 bases. The CDR3 has 13 residues. CDR3 sequence (DNA): TGTGCCAGCAGTTTCCTCTTCGCCGGGGAGCTGTTTTTT. It specifies CASSFLFAGELFF.

This sequence joins TRBV6-5 and TRBJ2-1; 7 positions match TRBD2. Germline V lookup: CDR1 MNHEY, CDR2 SVGAGI. V lost 1 base and J lost 2; bases outside the gene matches: 2. The CDR3 length is 15 residues. In DNA form, the CDR3 reads TGTGCCAGCAGTTACTTAGCGGGCGCCTACAATGAGCAGTTCTTC. It is translated as CASSYLAGAYNEQFF.

The chain couples TRBV30 to TRBJ1-1, with D possibly TRBD1 on 5 matching bases. CDR3 length equals 12 residues. Germline V lookup: CDR1 GTSNPN, CDR2 SVGIG (reference sequence). V was clipped by 3 bases and J by 10 bases, with 15 bases between them. CDR3 nucleotide sequence: TGTGCCTGGAGCCCGCGGGGGGAAACAGCTTTCTTT. Its protein is CAWSPRGETAFF. Complete variable domain (other parts from reference TRBV30 and TRBJ1-1): SQTIHQWPATLVQPVGSPLSLECTVEGTSNPNLYWYRQAAGRGLQLLFYSVGIGQISSEVPQNLSASRPQDRQFILSSKKLLLSDSGFYLCAWSPRGETAFFGQGTRLTVV.

This chain connects TRBV9 to TRBJ1-2, with D perhaps TRBD1 (5 bases). This CDR3 spans 14 amino acids. Trimming cost V 0 bases and J 6 bases, with 12 bases left between them. Per the germline V gene, CDR1 is SGDLS and CDR2 is YYNGEE. This CDR3 is CASSVGGDKDGYTF. In DNA form, the CDR3 reads TGTGCCAGCAGCGTAGGGGGCGATAAGGATGGCTACACCTTC.

This chain links TRBV6-5 with TRBJ1-5, with D hard to call. The germline gives CDR1 MNHEY, CDR2 SVGAGI. V lost 6 bases and J lost 3, with 9 bases in between. CDR3 length: 13 amino acids. The CDR3 spells CASSLEVNQPQHF. CDR3 bases: TGTGCCAGCAGCCTGGAGGTCAATCAGCCCCAGCATTTT.

The rearrangement uses TRBV5-1 and TRBJ1-5, with D maybe TRBD1 (5 bases). Per germline, CDR1 SGHRS and CDR2 YFSETQ. V was shortened by 0 bases and J by 2 bases, with 15 bases between the two germline ends. There are 17 residues in the CDR3. The CDR3 loop reads CASSLAPTDVGNQPQHF. CDR3 in DNA: TGCGCCAGCAGCTTGGCCCCGACAGACGTCGGCAATCAGCCCCAGCATTTT.

This rearrangement joins TRBV30 to TRBJ2-7; D might be TRBD1 (5 bases). The CDR3 loop spans 12 amino acids. Germline V CDR1 and CDR2: GTSNPN, SVGIG (reference sequence). The V end was cut by 2 bases, the J end by 4 bases, with 9 bases between. The CDR3 sequence: CAWSRQLYEQYF. CDR3 DNA: TGTGCCTGGAGTCGACAGTTATACGAGCAGTACTTC.

The V call is TRBV5-8, the J call TRBJ1-4, with D unclear. The germline V and J ends were trimmed by 0 bases and 4 bases, with 7 bases remaining between them. The germline CDR1 and CDR2 sequences are SGHTS and YDEGEE. This CDR3 is 14 amino acids long. The CDR3 protein is CASSLGQSNEKLFF. Here the CDR3 DNA reads TGTGCCAGCAGCTTGGGCCAGAGTAATGAAAAACTGTTTTTT.

The V and J genes are TRBV28 and TRBJ2-1; TRBD1 aligns across 9 bases. This CDR3 has 15 amino acids. Germline V CDR1 and CDR2: MDHEN, SYDVKM. V shed 4 bases and J 6 bases; nucleotides not matched to a gene: 7. CDR3 loop: CASSSGDREGNEQFF. CDR3 bases: TGTGCCAGCAGTTCAGGGGACAGGGAAGGCAATGAGCAGTTCTTC.

The rearrangement uses TRBV11-1 and TRBJ1-2; TRBD1 is a possible D gene (5 bases). Per germline, CDR1 SGHAT and CDR2 FQDESV (reference sequence). The CDR3 is 14 residues long. V lost 3 bases and J lost 3, with 11 bases in between. The CDR3 DNA sequence: TGTGCCAGCAGCTTGGTATCAGGGCACTATGGCTACACCTTC. As protein: CASSLVSGHYGYTF.

The chain employs TRBV28 and TRBJ1-1; no definite D call. This CDR3 is built from 14 residues. V was trimmed by 4 bases and J by 3 bases, leaving 12 bases between them. Germline V lookup: CDR1 MDHEN, CDR2 SYDVKM. CDR3 DNA: TGTGCCAGCAGTTACGGGGTGATGGACACTGAAGCTTTCTTT. Its translation: CASSYGVMDTEAFF.

The chain employs TRBV9 and TRBJ1-6; 7 nucleotides agree with TRBD1. The CDR3 spans 14 residues. Germline CDR1 is SGDLS and CDR2 is YYNGEE. J gave up 8 bases and V 4 bases, and 6 bases lay outside the gene matches. CDR3 region: CASSKGDSDSPLHF. The CDR3 coding sequence is TGTGCCAGCAGCAAGGGGGACAGCGATTCACCCCTCCACTTT.

The chain carries TRBV9 and TRBJ2-5; D is unresolved. V was trimmed by 4 bases and J by 5 bases, leaving 12 bases between them. The CDR3 spans 13 residues. In germline, CDR1 is SGDLS, CDR2 YYNGEE. For the CDR3, the DNA is TGTGCCAGCAGCCTTTCGGTCCAGGAGACCCAGTACTTC. This sequence encodes CASSLSVQETQYF.

This clone was found once. The chain employs TRBV19 and TRBJ1-5; 8 nucleotides align to TRBD1. CDR3 length: 17 amino acids. Trimming removed 1 base from V and 0 bases from J; junction bases left unmatched: 5. Germline V gives CDR1 LNHDA, CDR2 SQIVND (reference sequence). CDR3 DNA: TGTGCCAGTAGTATAGGCGACAGGGGCTATAGCAATCAGCCCCAGCATTTT. Amino acid sequence: CASSIGDRGYSNQPQHF.

V is TRBV29-1 and J is TRBJ2-3; D gene ambiguous. CDR1 and CDR2 from the germline V gene are SQVTM and ANQGSEA. V was pared by 6 bases and J by 2 bases, with 12 bases between. This CDR3 is built from 13 residues. The CDR3 reads CSVIITPTDTQYF. CDR3 nucleotide sequence: TGCAGCGTGATAATAACCCCCACAGATACGCAGTATTTT.